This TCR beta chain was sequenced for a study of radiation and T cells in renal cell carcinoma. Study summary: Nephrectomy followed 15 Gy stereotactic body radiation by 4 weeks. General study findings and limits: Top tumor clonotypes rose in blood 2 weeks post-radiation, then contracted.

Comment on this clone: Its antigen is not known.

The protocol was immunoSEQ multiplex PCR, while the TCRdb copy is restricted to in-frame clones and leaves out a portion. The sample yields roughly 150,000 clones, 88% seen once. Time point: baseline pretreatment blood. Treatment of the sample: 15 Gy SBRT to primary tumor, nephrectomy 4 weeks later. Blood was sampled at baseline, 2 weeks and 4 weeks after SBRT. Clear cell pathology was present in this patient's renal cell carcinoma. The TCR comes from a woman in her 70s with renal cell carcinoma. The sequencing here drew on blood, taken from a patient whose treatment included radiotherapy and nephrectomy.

The CDR3 nucleotides read TGTGCCAGTAGTTATCTAGACGGTTATCAGCCCCAGCATTTT. Residues: CASSYLDGYQPQHF. The genes are TRBV19 and TRBJ1-5; D not resolved. Trimming shortened V by 5 bases and J by 5 bases, and 13 bases separated the two germline ends. The CDR3 length is 14 residues. The germline V gene encodes CDR1 LNHDA and CDR2 SQIVND (reference sequence).